This TCR beta chain comes out of a study of regulatory T cells in long-lasting Graves disease. Whole-study context: Persistence in Graves' disease required over 5 years of antithyroid drugs plus positive TSH receptor antibodies.

This clonotype has a handful of counts. Time point: persistent/refractory GD, antithyroid drugs over 5 years with positive TRAb. Preparation of the TCR library used RNA extracted from PBMCs. In each case, Graves' disease was diagnosed per American Thyroid Association guidelines. The authors built TCR beta libraries using iRepertoire HTBI primers and Arm-PCR of CDR3 regions. Authors' data handling: Analysis of the samples identified around 60 TRBV and 13 to 15 TRBJ segments. TCRdb re-called the multiplex PCR reads through MiXCR, storing one row per CDR3 protein. These V and J calls originate from TCRdb's pipeline instead of the authors' own analysis. The sample has 400,000 or so distinct CDR3 sequences; less than 25% are singletons. The input for sequencing was peripheral blood mononuclear cells (PBMCs), taken when the disease was refractory, from a patient treated with antithyroid drugs. The clonotype originates from a female donor with Graves disease.

CDR3 DNA sequence: TGTGCCAGCACCTCACTGGGCACAACGACTCACGGCTACACCTTC. This encodes CASTSLGTTTHGYTF. The genes are TRBV2 and TRBJ1-2; D ambiguous. Between the trimmed V and J ends, which lost 7 bases and 8 bases, there was a span of 23 bases. Germline assignment: CDR1 SNHLY and CDR2 FYNNEI. The CDR3 length is 15 residues.